A selection of T cell receptor beta chains follows, all from one sample in a study of cytomegalovirus exposure and HLA in healthy donors. Libraries were prepared by immunoSEQ multiplex PCR; TCRdb keeps only in-frame clonotypes and omits some of them. This sample yields about 86,000 clones, of which about 71% are seen a single time; about 7.7% belongs to the top ten. Sequencing was carried out using PBMCs. Receptors originate from a man aged 60 to 69 in good health and CMV-seronegative. Both conserved end residues are part of each CDR3. A D gene is named only where the DNA matches it firmly. Clone sizes are given selectively: once, few, many, or a class where the clone is expanded.

j_call: TRBJ1-2
d_call: NA
v_call: TRBV6-1
clone_size: few
cdr3_aa: CASSDLGSAANYGYTF
cdr3_nt: TGTGCCAGCAGTGATCTTGGGAGCGCCGCTAACTATGGCTACACCTTC

j_call: TRBJ2-5
d_call: TRBD1
v_call: TRBV5-1
clone_size: NA
cdr3_aa: CASSLNPTGAGQETQYF
cdr3_nt: TGCGCCAGCAGCTTGAACCCGACAGGGGCCGGACAAGAGACCCAGTACTTC

j_call: TRBJ1-1
d_call: NA
v_call: TRBV5-8
clone_size: NA
cdr3_aa: CASSFTRSAEAFF
cdr3_nt: TGTGCCAGCAGCTTCACTAGGTCTGCTGAAGCTTTCTTT

j_call: TRBJ2-1
d_call: TRBD2
v_call: TRBV27
clone_size: few
cdr3_aa: CASSSPGVAGVYEQFF
cdr3_nt: TGTGCCAGCAGTTCCCCGGGAGTAGCGGGGGTTTATGAGCAGTTCTTC

j_call: TRBJ2-2
d_call: TRBD2
v_call: TRBV6-5
clone_size: NA
cdr3_aa: CASSYFLAGGVGELFF
cdr3_nt: TGTGCCAGCAGTTATTTTCTAGCGGGAGGCGTCGGGGAGCTGTTTTTT

j_call: TRBJ2-3
d_call: NA
v_call: TRBV29-1
clone_size: NA
cdr3_aa: CSGGTLSTDTQYF
cdr3_nt: TGCAGCGGAGGGACTTTGAGCACAGATACGCAGTATTTT

j_call: TRBJ1-3
d_call: NA
v_call: TRBV4-3
clone_size: NA
cdr3_aa: CASSQERGNTIYF
cdr3_nt: TGCGCCAGCAGCCAAGAACGGGGGAACACCATATATTTT

j_call: TRBJ2-1
d_call: TRBD1
v_call: TRBV2
clone_size: once
cdr3_aa: CATCRDRGYNEQFF
cdr3_nt: TGTGCCACCTGCAGGGACAGGGGGTACAATGAGCAGTTCTTC

j_call: TRBJ1-5
d_call: NA
v_call: TRBV30
clone_size: few
cdr3_aa: CAWQAGNQGNQPQHF
cdr3_nt: TGTGCCTGGCAAGCCGGGAACCAGGGCAATCAGCCCCAGCATTTT

j_call: TRBJ1-1
d_call: NA
v_call: TRBV5-4
clone_size: NA
cdr3_aa: CASSFTENTEAFF
cdr3_nt: TGTGCCAGCAGCTTTACAGAAAACACTGAAGCTTTCTTT

j_call: TRBJ2-7
d_call: NA
v_call: TRBV18
clone_size: NA
cdr3_aa: CASSPPGATSLYEQYF
cdr3_nt: TGTGCCAGCTCACCACCGGGGGCCACCAGCCTTTACGAGCAGTACTTC

j_call: TRBJ1-5
d_call: TRBD1
v_call: TRBV18
clone_size: NA
cdr3_aa: CASSPNAGGSNQPQHF
cdr3_nt: TGTGCCAGCTCACCAAATGCAGGGGGGAGCAATCAGCCCCAGCATTTT

j_call: TRBJ2-3
d_call: NA
v_call: TRBV7-9
clone_size: NA
cdr3_aa: CASSLSGDAVTQYF
cdr3_nt: TGTGCCAGCAGCTTGTCGGGGGACGCGGTTACGCAGTATTTT

j_call: TRBJ2-1
d_call: NA
v_call: TRBV6-1
clone_size: NA
cdr3_aa: CASSEWRAGMDNEQFF
cdr3_nt: TGTGCCAGCAGTGAATGGAGGGCGGGCATGGATAATGAGCAGTTCTTC

j_call: TRBJ2-1
d_call: NA
v_call: TRBV14
clone_size: NA
cdr3_aa: CASRPQGGRNEQFF
cdr3_nt: TGTGCCAGCAGACCCCAGGGGGGCCGGAATGAGCAGTTCTTC

j_call: TRBJ1-5
d_call: TRBD1
v_call: TRBV5-6
clone_size: NA
cdr3_aa: CASSLFQGARGGNQPQHF
cdr3_nt: TGTGCCAGCAGCTTGTTTCAGGGGGCGCGGGGTGGCAATCAGCCCCAGCATTTT

j_call: TRBJ1-1
d_call: NA
v_call: TRBV5-6
clone_size: NA
cdr3_aa: CASSVTTMNTEAFF
cdr3_nt: TGTGCCAGCAGCGTAACTACGATGAACACTGAAGCTTTCTTT

j_call: TRBJ2-3
d_call: TRBD2
v_call: TRBV5-6
clone_size: NA
cdr3_aa: CASSSTTSGDLDTQYF
cdr3_nt: TGTGCCAGCAGCTCGACGACTAGCGGGGATTTGGATACGCAGTATTTT

j_call: TRBJ1-2
d_call: NA
v_call: TRBV7-2
clone_size: NA
cdr3_aa: CASSLEWARGGNYGYTF
cdr3_nt: TGTGCCAGCAGCTTAGAATGGGCCCGGGGTGGAAACTATGGCTACACCTTC

j_call: TRBJ1-5
d_call: NA
v_call: TRBV15
clone_size: NA
cdr3_aa: CATSRNAVQENQPQHF
cdr3_nt: TGTGCCACCAGCAGAAATGCGGTCCAAGAGAATCAGCCCCAGCATTTT

j_call: TRBJ2-1
d_call: TRBD2
v_call: TRBV15
clone_size: NA
cdr3_aa: CATSSEISGIGNEQFF
cdr3_nt: TGTGCCACCAGCAGTGAAATTAGCGGGATTGGGAATGAGCAGTTCTTC

j_call: TRBJ2-7
d_call: TRBD2
v_call: TRBV6-1
clone_size: few
cdr3_aa: CASSDPLAGRSYEQYF
cdr3_nt: TGTGCCAGCAGTGACCCACTAGCGGGAAGGTCCTACGAGCAGTACTTC

j_call: TRBJ1-4
d_call: TRBD1
v_call: TRBV6-1
clone_size: NA
cdr3_aa: CASSEATGGTNEKLFF
cdr3_nt: TGTGCCAGCAGTGAAGCGACAGGGGGAACTAATGAAAAACTGTTTTTT

j_call: TRBJ2-3
d_call: TRBD2
v_call: TRBV7-2
clone_size: NA
cdr3_aa: CASRIGLAGVDTQYF
cdr3_nt: TGTGCCAGCCGCATAGGACTAGCGGGGGTAGATACGCAGTATTTT

j_call: TRBJ1-1
d_call: NA
v_call: TRBV12-5
clone_size: NA
cdr3_aa: CASGPRGGWYTEAFF
cdr3_nt: TGTGCTAGTGGTCCACGGGGGGGTTGGTACACTGAAGCTTTCTTT

j_call: TRBJ2-5
d_call: TRBD2
v_call: TRBV2
clone_size: NA
cdr3_aa: CASSDFGRSGRETQYF
cdr3_nt: TGTGCCAGCAGTGATTTCGGGAGGAGCGGTCGGGAGACCCAGTACTTC

j_call: TRBJ2-3
d_call: TRBD2
v_call: TRBV5-4
clone_size: NA
cdr3_aa: CASTVGGAGGSDTQYF
cdr3_nt: TGTGCCAGCACCGTTGGGGGAGCGGGAGGGTCAGATACGCAGTATTTT